These 26 T cell receptor beta chains share one sample of origin, sequenced in a study of blood T cells in healthy people across ages. A second PCR of roughly 6 to 12 cycles used a sample-barcoded 5' primer and a J-beta primer mix. A single record per CDR3 protein comes from TCRdb applying MiXCR to the 5' RACE reads. The repertoire holds roughly 700,000 distinct CDR3 sequences, with more than 40% as singletons. Sequencing used blood. These receptors were taken from a woman in her sixties or seventies in good health.

A few counts support this clonotype. This rearrangement joins TRBV20-1 to TRBJ2-5; TRBD2 agrees at 7 bases. The CDR3 sequence is 15 residues long. The V gene's germline CDR1 is DFQATT and CDR2 SNEGSKA (reference sequence). V lost 3 bases, J lost 11 bases, and 18 bases stayed unmatched. This CDR3 reads CSASRRGTINNEQYF. The CDR3 coding sequence is TGCAGTGCTAGTCGGCGGGGGACCATCAACAATGAGCAGTACTTC.

This chain uses TRBV6-2 or TRBV6-3 with TRBJ2-5; 8 bases match TRBD1. V lost 6 bases, J lost 6 bases, and 3 bases stayed unmatched. Germline V CDR1 and CDR2: MNHEY, SVGEGT. The CDR3 totals 12 residues. CDR3 bases: TGTGCCAGCAGAGACAGGGGAAAGACCCAGTACTTC. It translates to CASRDRGKTQYF.

This clonotype was observed a few times. The V gene is TRBV7-8, the J gene TRBJ2-3; maybe TRBD2 (6 bases). Germline V gene lookup returns CDR1 SGHVS and CDR2 FQNEAQ. The germline V and J ends were trimmed by 1 base and 2 bases, with 10 bases remaining between them. CDR3 length: 15 amino acids. CDR3 amino acids: CASSLGGVSTDTQYF. CDR3 bases: TGTGCCAGCAGCTTAGGGGGGGTTTCCACAGATACGCAGTATTTT.

The chain couples TRBV5-1 to TRBJ2-1; D perhaps matches TRBD2 (6 bases). V dropped 3 bases and J dropped 6 bases, with 16 bases sitting between them. The length of the CDR3 is 15 residues. Germline V gene lookup returns CDR1 SGHRS and CDR2 YFSETQ. CDR3 sequence reads: CASSWISGAGNEQFF. The CDR3 DNA sequence: TGCGCCAGCAGCTGGATATCGGGAGCTGGCAATGAGCAGTTCTTC.

This clonotype was recorded many times. This chain links TRBV6-2 or TRBV6-3 with TRBJ2-1; TRBD1 matches 7 bases. Germline values: CDR1 MNHEY, CDR2 SVGEGT. The length of the CDR3 is 15 residues. Germline trimming cut 4 bases from V and 4 bases from J; bases unmatched to any gene: 7. The chain's CDR3 is CASSLGTVEYNEQFF. CDR3 DNA: TGTGCCAGCAGTTTAGGGACAGTTGAGTACAATGAGCAGTTCTTC.

This clonotype was counted once. The chain carries TRBV7-2 and TRBJ1-3; D not certain. The germline V gene encodes CDR1 SGHTA and CDR2 FQGNSA. V shed 5 bases and J shed 0 bases, with 11 bases lying between them. The CDR3 sequence is 15 residues long. CDR3 region: CASSPFRTSGNTIYF. The CDR3 DNA is TGTGCCAGCAGCCCCTTCCGGACCTCTGGAAACACCATATATTTT.

The chain is built from TRBV21-1 and TRBJ1-2. TRBV21-1 is classified as a pseudogene. The CDR3 length is 14 residues. CDR3 nucleotides: TGTGCCAGCAGCCCTCGCGGGTCGGAAAATGGCTACACCTTC. The encoded protein is CASSPRGSENGYTF.

The rearrangement uses TRBV7-2 and TRBJ1-2; tentative D call: TRBD1 (6 bases). Between the trimmed V and J ends, which lost 3 bases and 4 bases, there was a span of 15 bases. The CDR3 totals 15 residues. CDR1 is SGHTA and CDR2 is FQGNSA in the germline V gene. The CDR3 is CASSFRGGDTYGYTF. In DNA form, the CDR3 reads TGTGCCAGCAGCTTTAGGGGGGGCGACACCTATGGCTACACCTTC. Full variable domain (missing parts from reference TRBV7-2 and TRBJ1-2): GAGVSQSPSNKVTEKGKDVELRCDPISGHTALYWYRQSLGQGLEFLIYFQGNSAPDKSGLPSDRFSAERTGGSVSTLTIQRTQQEDSAVYLCASSFRGGDTYGYTFGSGTRLTVV.

This chain connects TRBV6-1 to TRBJ1-4; D remains ambiguous. In germline, CDR1 is MNHNS, CDR2 SASEGT. The CDR3 loop spans 12 amino acids. V lost 8 bases and J lost 5, with 9 bases in between. In nucleotides, the CDR3 is TGTGCCAGCTGCAACAGAAATGAAAAACTGTTTTTT. Translating gives CASCNRNEKLFF.

J is TRBJ2-5 and V is TRBV7-8; 9 nucleotides agree with TRBD2. The V gene's germline CDR1 is SGHVS and CDR2 FQNEAQ. The V and J ends lost 2 bases and 1 base, in that order; junction bases with no gene match: 8. The CDR3 has 17 amino acids. Here the CDR3 reads CASSLRLWREGQETQYF. CDR3 coding DNA: TGTGCCAGCAGCTTACGTTTATGGCGGGAGGGCCAAGAGACCCAGTACTTC.

This chain links TRBV20-1 with TRBJ2-3; D gene unclear. V was clipped by 3 bases and J by 1 base, with 8 bases between them. The germline V gene has CDR1 DFQATT and CDR2 SNEGSKA (reference sequence). This CDR3 is 13 amino acids long. CDR3 amino acids: CSASWSGTDTQYF. DNA for the CDR3: TGCAGTGCTAGCTGGTCCGGCACAGATACGCAGTATTTT.

V and J are TRBV27 and TRBJ1-4; TRBD1 matches at 7 bases. The V gene's germline CDR1 is MNHEY and CDR2 SMNVEV (reference sequence). V gave up 4 bases and J gave up 7 bases; unmatched junction bases: 6. The CDR3 has 14 residues. Written as DNA, the CDR3 is TGTGCCAGCAGTTCGACAGGGCCCCCTGAAAAACTGTTTTTT. Protein sequence: CASSSTGPPEKLFF. The variable domain in full, with the rest retrieved from reference TRBV27 and TRBJ1-4, is EAQVTQNPRYLITVTGKKLTVTCSQNMNHEYMSWYRQDPGLGLRQIYYSMNVEVTDKGDVPEGYKVSRKEKRNFPLILESPSPNQTSLYFCASSSTGPPEKLFFGSGTQLSVL.

J is TRBJ2-1 and V is TRBV10-3; 16 nucleotides align to TRBD2. Per germline, CDR1 ENHRY and CDR2 SYGVKD. The CDR3 spans 18 residues. The J segment lost 4 bases and the V segment lost 6 bases, leaving 9 bases of the junction unmatched. CDR3 residues: CAIRATGTSGRVYNEQFF. As DNA, the CDR3 is TGTGCCATCAGGGCTACCGGGACTAGCGGGAGGGTTTACAATGAGCAGTTCTTC.

The DNA for the CDR3 is TGCAGTGCTAGCGAGGGTAGCGGGAGTTACGAGCAGTACTTC. Its protein is CSASEGSGSYEQYF. The chain carries TRBV20-1 and TRBJ2-7; 9 bases are a match to TRBD2. Germline V lookup: CDR1 DFQATT, CDR2 SNEGSKA (reference sequence). This CDR3 has 14 residues. V trimming: 3 bases; J trimming: 4 bases; junction bases outside the gene matches: 7.

This clonotype has a single count. The CDR3 coding sequence is TGTGCCAGCAGGGACAACTATAATTCACCCCTCCACTTT. Translated, it gives CASRDNYNSPLHF. The V and J genes are TRBV3-1 and TRBJ1-6, with D possibly matching TRBD1 (5 bases). This CDR3 region has 13 residues. Trimming removed 6 bases at V and 3 bases at J, with 6 bases between. Per the germline V gene, CDR1 is LGHDT and CDR2 is YNNKEL (reference sequence).

The V gene is TRBV7-3, the J gene TRBJ2-3; perhaps TRBD1 as D (5 bases). The CDR3 runs 13 residues. Germline V CDR1 and CDR2: SGHTA, FQGTGA. With 5 bases removed from V and 7 bases from J, the gap between germline ends came to 13 bases. CDR3 in amino acids: CASSPRGSNTQYF. The CDR3 DNA is TGTGCCAGCAGCCCAAGGGGTTCTAATACGCAGTATTTT.

This chain joins TRBV9 and TRBJ2-5; TRBD2 matches 7 bases. The V and J ends lost 1 base and 2 bases, in that order; junction bases with no gene match: 5. The CDR3 sequence is 15 residues long. The V gene's germline CDR1 is SGDLS and CDR2 YYNGEE. The CDR3 here is CASSVSSGWQETQYF. The CDR3, as DNA: TGTGCCAGCAGCGTAAGTAGCGGGTGGCAAGAGACCCAGTACTTC.

The V gene is TRBV20-1, the J gene TRBJ1-1, with D possibly being TRBD1 (5 bases). The CDR3 runs 14 residues. Germline V gene lookup returns CDR1 DFQATT and CDR2 SNEGSKA (reference sequence). The ends were cut back, 4 bases at V and 4 bases at J, with 16 bases in the middle. The CDR3 region has the DNA TGCAGTGCTACCAGGGCCAGAATGGGCACTGAAGCTTTCTTT. Amino acid sequence: CSATRARMGTEAFF.

This clonotype was found once. This rearrangement joins TRBV9 to TRBJ1-2; the D gene is possibly TRBD1 (5 bases). Germline loops: CDR1 SGDLS, CDR2 YYNGEE. Trimming shortened V by 4 bases and J by 2 bases, and 15 bases separated the two germline ends. The CDR3 extends over 15 amino acids. As DNA, the CDR3 is TGTGCCAGCAGCCCTTCGACAGACGGAAACTATGGCTACACCTTC. It translates to CASSPSTDGNYGYTF.

This clonotype appeared a few times. The J gene is TRBJ2-7, the V gene TRBV3-1; TRBD1 is a possible D gene (5 bases). This CDR3 contains 15 residues. Germline CDR1 and CDR2: LGHDT and YNNKEL (reference sequence). V lost 5 bases to trimming and J lost 2 bases, with 16 bases between them. The CDR3 region is CASSGHHMGTYEQYF. Here the CDR3 DNA reads TGTGCCAGCAGCGGACATCACATGGGAACCTACGAGCAGTACTTC.

The gene calls are TRBV29-1 and TRBJ2-1; D not certain. V was trimmed by 0 bases and J by 10 bases, leaving 13 bases between them. Per the germline V gene, CDR1 is SQVTM and CDR2 is ANQGSEA. The CDR3 is made up of 13 amino acids. CDR3: CSVEDAALREQFF. The CDR3 DNA reads TGCAGCGTTGAAGATGCCGCATTGCGGGAGCAGTTCTTC.

V and J are TRBV6-2 or TRBV6-3 and TRBJ1-1; unclear D gene. The germline V gene has CDR1 MNHEY and CDR2 SVGEGT. The CDR3 totals 18 residues. Trimming left V 6 bases short and J 5 bases short, with 28 bases between. Here the CDR3 reads CASRKHLGFREGNTEAFF. The CDR3 nucleotides are TGTGCCAGCAGGAAACACCTAGGGTTCCGTGAGGGTAATACTGAAGCTTTCTTT.

This clonotype turned up a few times. The V gene is TRBV6-2 or TRBV6-3, the J gene TRBJ2-7; 9 bases agree with TRBD1. CDR3 length equals 13 residues. Germline CDR1 reads MNHEY; CDR2 reads SVGEGT. V lost 7 bases to trimming and J lost 6 bases; unmatched junction nucleotides: 7. The CDR3 here is CASIGTGTSEQYF. Here the CDR3 DNA reads TGTGCCAGCATCGGGACAGGGACCTCCGAGCAGTACTTC.

This clonotype was observed once. The rearrangement uses TRBV28 and TRBJ2-1; TRBD1 matches 7 bases. The germline V gene encodes CDR1 MDHEN and CDR2 SYDVKM. The J segment lost 5 bases and the V segment lost 4 bases, leaving 14 bases of the junction unmatched. CDR3 length equals 17 residues. The CDR3 loop reads CASSSPPGTDHHNEQFF. CDR3 bases: TGTGCCAGCAGTTCCCCCCCCGGGACAGACCATCACAATGAGCAGTTCTTC.

The V and J genes are TRBV3-1 and TRBJ2-7; D gene ambiguous. Germline V gene lookup returns CDR1 LGHDT and CDR2 YNNKEL (reference sequence). The CDR3 has 12 residues. The ends were cut back, 3 bases at V and 5 bases at J, with 8 bases in the middle. In DNA form, the CDR3 reads TGTGCCAGCAGCCAGATGCAAAACGAGCAGTACTTC. Its translation: CASSQMQNEQYF.

This chain uses TRBV7-2 with TRBJ2-4; 10 bases fit TRBD1. CDR3 length: 14 residues. Per the germline V gene, CDR1 is SGHTA and CDR2 is FQGNSA. Losses at the gene ends were 5 bases for V and 6 bases for J; bases not matched to a gene: 4. The CDR3 is CASSVGQGGNIQYF. As DNA, the CDR3 is TGTGCCAGCAGCGTAGGACAGGGGGGAAACATTCAGTACTTC.